The 25 T cell receptor beta chains below were found in one sample sequenced in a study of T cells in Graves' hyperthyroidism and ophthalmopathy. Using RNA transcripts as the source, TCR beta CDR3 regions were amplified. The TCR CDR3 first-round RT-PCR relied on the HTBI primer set. TCRdb analysed the multiplex PCR reads with MiXCR anew, one entry per CDR3 protein. The sample lists about 400,000 distinct CDR3 sequences; approximately 15% were seen once. Source material: blood. The receptors originated from a woman younger than 35 with Graves' hyperthyroidism.

The table lists this clonotype with many counts. The chain is built from TRBV30 and TRBJ2-1, with 7 positions matching TRBD1. Germline CDR1 is GTSNPN and CDR2 is SVGIG (reference sequence). The CDR3 sequence is 18 residues long. J lost 6 bases, V lost 2 bases, and 19 bases had no gene match. The CDR3 DNA reads TGTGCCTGGAGTAGGGCCCCCAGGGGACAGCGGCCACGCAATGAGCAGTTCTTC. This encodes CAWSRAPRGQRPRNEQFF. The complete variable domain, with remaining parts taken from reference TRBV30 and TRBJ2-1, reads SQTIHQWPATLVQPVGSPLSLECTVEGTSNPNLYWYRQAAGRGLQLLFYSVGIGQISSEVPQNLSASRPQDRQFILSSKKLLLSDSGFYLCAWSRAPRGQRPRNEQFFGPGTRLTVL.

This clonotype was detected only a few times. The chain combines TRBV4-1 with TRBJ2-5; 7 bases are shared with TRBD2. The germline V gene has CDR1 MGHRA and CDR2 YSYEKL. The V gene end was trimmed by 4 bases and the J gene end by 5 bases; junction bases not matched to a gene: 10. The CDR3 covers 15 residues. The CDR3 protein is CASSPRLARSETQYF. The CDR3 nucleotides are TGCGCCAGCAGCCCCAGACTAGCCCGCAGTGAGACCCAGTACTTC.

This clonotype was seen repeatedly, ten times or more. V gene TRBV12-3 or TRBV12-4 combines with J gene TRBJ1-1; D is undetermined. This CDR3 spans 14 amino acids. Trimming cost V 6 bases and J 1 base, with 12 bases left between them. CDR3: CASSSGDKNTEAFF. The DNA of the CDR3 is TGTGCCAGCAGCTCCGGAGACAAGAACACTGAAGCTTTCTTT.

This rearrangement joins TRBV5-1 to TRBJ1-2; a possible D gene is TRBD1 (5 bases). Germline V gene lookup returns CDR1 SGHRS and CDR2 YFSETQ. Trimming took off 3 bases at V and 2 bases at J, with 14 bases between the two ends. The CDR3 spans 15 residues. For the CDR3, the DNA is TGCGCCAGCAGCTCCCAGGGAGGCATGAACTATGGCTACACCTTC. It encodes CASSSQGGMNYGYTF.

This clonotype was seen repeatedly, ten times or more. The gene calls are TRBV6-1 and TRBJ2-2, with unresolved D. Per germline, CDR1 MNHNS and CDR2 SASEGT. CDR3 length equals 15 residues. Trimming removed 5 bases from V and 9 bases from J, with 19 bases in between. As DNA, the CDR3 is TGTGCCAGCAGTTACCGTTTGACGGATCGTAGGGAGCTGTTTTTT. This sequence encodes CASSYRLTDRRELFF.

This clonotype turned up a few times. The rearrangement joins TRBV9 to TRBJ1-2; TRBD1 matches at 7 bases. Trimming cost V 0 bases and J 6 bases; bases outside gene matches: 11. This CDR3 is built from 16 residues. CDR1 and CDR2 (germline): SGDLS, YYNGEE. CDR3 sequence reads: CASSVDGRGALHGYTF. The CDR3 DNA reads as TGTGCCAGCAGCGTAGACGGCAGGGGGGCTCTTCATGGCTACACCTTC.

The V and J genes are TRBV7-9 and TRBJ2-3; the match to TRBD2 covers 16 bases. Per the germline V gene, CDR1 is SEHNR and CDR2 is FQNEAQ (reference sequence). The V gene end was trimmed by 2 bases and the J gene end by 6 bases; junction bases not matched to a gene: 14. This CDR3 has 20 residues. The CDR3: CASSLPQPGLAGGERDTQYF. The CDR3 DNA is TGTGCCAGCAGCTTACCACAACCGGGACTAGCGGGGGGGGAGAGGGATACGCAGTATTTT.

This clonotype was seen ten or more times. V usage is TRBV5-1 and J usage is TRBJ2-7; 9 bases fit TRBD1. Per the germline V gene, CDR1 is SGHRS and CDR2 is YFSETQ. Unmatched junction bases numbered 10, after V lost 5 bases and J lost 7 bases. CDR3 size: 14 residues. CDR3 amino acids: CASRAGTGPGEQYF. The CDR3, as DNA: TGCGCCAGCAGGGCCGGGACAGGGCCGGGTGAGCAGTACTTC.

In this sample, this clonotype turned up many times. V is TRBV3-1 and J is TRBJ2-7; D gene ambiguous. Germline V lookup: CDR1 LGHDT, CDR2 YNNKEL (reference sequence). The CDR3 extends over 13 amino acids. Trimming removed 0 bases at V and 1 base at J, with 4 bases between. The CDR3 region has the DNA TGTGCCAGCAGCCAAGAAGGGTCCTACGAGCAGTACTTC. Protein sequence: CASSQEGSYEQYF.

The sample holds one count of this clonotype. The chain couples TRBV5-5 to TRBJ2-3; TRBD2 matches 8 bases. This CDR3 spans 14 amino acids. V lost 4 bases and J lost 3; bases outside the gene matches: 4. The germline V gene encodes CDR1 SGHKS and CDR2 YYEKEE (reference sequence). The CDR3 sequence: CASSRTSWTDTQYF. The CDR3 DNA reads as TGTGCCAGCAGCCGGACTAGCTGGACAGATACGCAGTATTTT.

The V call is TRBV24-1, the J call TRBJ1-5; TRBD1 matches 8 bases. Trimming cost V 2 bases and J 2 bases; bases outside gene matches: 7. The CDR3 runs to 17 residues. The V gene's germline CDR1 is KGHDR and CDR2 SFDVKD. The CDR3 coding sequence is TGTGCCACCAGTGATTCCGGGACAGGTACGGGCAATCAGCCCCAGCATTTT. Translating it yields CATSDSGTGTGNQPQHF.

In this sample, this clonotype turned up a few times. The chain joins TRBV14 to TRBJ2-1; a weak D match, TRBD1 (5 bases). Germline CDR1 reads SGHDN; CDR2 reads FVKESK. Trimming removed 6 bases from V and 4 bases from J, with 19 bases in between. This CDR3 has 16 residues. CDR3 loop: CASSPSPQGPYNEQFF. In DNA, the CDR3 is TGTGCCAGCAGTCCAAGTCCCCAGGGTCCTTACAATGAGCAGTTCTTC.

This clonotype was recorded many times. CDR3 coding DNA: TGTGCCAGCGGTGCCTTGGACAGATATGGCTACACCTTC. The encoded protein is CASGALDRYGYTF. The chain joins TRBV27 to TRBJ1-2, with D perhaps TRBD1 (6 bases). The V end lost 8 bases, the J end lost 5 bases, and 15 bases lay between the germline ends. The CDR3 is made up of 13 amino acids. Germline CDR1 MNHEY, CDR2 SMNVEV (reference sequence).

This clonotype was counted at least ten times. The J gene is TRBJ2-1, the V gene TRBV19; 12 bases are shared with TRBD2. Germline V gene sequence: CDR1 LNHDA, CDR2 SQIVND (reference sequence). This CDR3 is 16 amino acids long. J was trimmed by 4 bases and V by 1 base; bases with no gene match: 2. The CDR3 reads CASSIVLAGGYNEQFF. CDR3 nucleotides: TGTGCCAGTAGTATAGTCCTAGCGGGAGGGTACAATGAGCAGTTCTTC. The full variable domain, its missing parts supplied by reference TRBV19 and TRBJ2-1, is DGGITQSPKYLFRKEGQNVTLSCEQNLNHDAMYWYRQDPGQGLRLIYYSQIVNDFQKGDIAEGYSVSREKKESFPLTVTSAQKNPTAFYLCASSIVLAGGYNEQFFGPGTRLTVL.

This clonotype has just a few counts. J is TRBJ1-1 and V is TRBV12-3 or TRBV12-4; 7 bases line up with TRBD1. This CDR3 comprises 14 residues. V dropped 7 bases and J dropped 0; count of bases not matched to a gene: 5. The CDR3 nucleotides read TGTGCCAGCACCGCCGGGACAGTGAACACTGAAGCTTTCTTT. Translating it yields CASTAGTVNTEAFF.

This clonotype was seen a single time. V gene TRBV6-9 combines with J gene TRBJ2-7; no clear D. The CDR3 contains 13 residues. Germline V gene sequence: CDR1 MNHGY, CDR2 SVAAGI. V was trimmed by 3 bases and J by 1 base, leaving 7 bases between them. For the CDR3, the DNA is TGTGCCAGCAGTTACACAAGTTCCTACGAGCAGTACTTC. As protein: CASSYTSSYEQYF.

Many counts were recorded for this clonotype. The gene calls are TRBV12-3 or TRBV12-4 and TRBJ2-3; TRBD2 matches 11 bases. The junction had 5 bases not matched to a gene; V was cut back by 3 bases and J by 3 bases. CDR3 length: 16 residues. CDR3 nucleotides: TGTGCCAGCAGTTTCACTAGCGGGAGTGGGACAGATACGCAGTATTTT. Translation gives CASSFTSGSGTDTQYF.

Only a few counts were recorded for this clonotype. Compared with germline, one end of the junction differs, possibly owing to a read error. This chain joins TRBV4-1 and TRBJ2-5, with D unresolved. CDR1 is MGHRA, CDR2 YSYEKL, per germline. This CDR3 contains 15 residues. The CDR3 loop reads CTSSQNPGATETQYF. The DNA for the CDR3 is TGCACCAGCAGCCAAAATCCAGGAGCGACGGAGACCCAGTACTTC.

This clonotype was seen a few times. The chain carries TRBV18 and TRBJ2-1; D gene ambiguous. Deletions cut 3 bases from V and 5 bases from J, with 8 bases between. Germline lookup yields CDR1 KGHSH and CDR2 LQKENI. This CDR3 comprises 13 residues. Here the CDR3 reads CASSPGRNNEQFF. The CDR3 DNA follows: TGTGCCAGCTCACCGGGCCGGAACAATGAGCAGTTCTTC.

The table lists this clonotype with many counts. The chain is built from TRBV20-1 and TRBJ2-1; possibly TRBD2 for D (6 bases). Germline V gene sequence: CDR1 DFQATT, CDR2 SNEGSKA (reference sequence). This CDR3 has 14 amino acids. With 3 bases removed from V and 4 bases from J, the gap between germline ends came to 13 bases. The CDR3 sequence is CSARGDSTYNEQFF. CDR3 DNA: TGCAGTGCTAGGGGGGACTCGACTTACAATGAGCAGTTCTTC.

This clonotype has at least ten counts. The CDR3 sequence: CSARIQETQYF. CDR3 nucleotides: TGCAGTGCAAGAATTCAAGAGACCCAGTACTTC. The chain uses TRBV20-1 and TRBJ2-5; no firm D call. Trimming took off 6 bases at V and 2 bases at J, with 7 bases between the two ends. In germline, CDR1 is DFQATT, CDR2 SNEGSKA (reference sequence). CDR3 length: 11 amino acids.

This clonotype occurred many times. Written as DNA, the CDR3 is TGTGCCAGCAGAACTTTTAGCGGGAGCTCCTACAATGAGCAGTTCTTC. Its protein is CASRTFSGSSYNEQFF. The V and J genes are TRBV11-3 and TRBJ2-1, with 9 bases fitting TRBD2. The J segment lost 0 bases and the V segment lost 6 bases, leaving 6 bases of the junction unmatched. Germline CDR1 SGHNT, CDR2 YENEEA. The CDR3 has 16 residues. Full variable domain (remainder filled in from reference TRBV11-3 and TRBJ2-1): EAGVVQSPRYKIIEKKQPVAFWCNPISGHNTLYWYLQNLGQGPELLIRYENEEAVDDSQLPKDRFSAERLKGVDSTLKIQPAELGDSAVYLCASRTFSGSSYNEQFFGPGTRLTVL.

The sample holds many counts of this clonotype. The rearrangement links TRBV18 to TRBJ1-6, with 8 positions matching TRBD1. With 1 base clipped from V and 10 bases from J, the junction kept 9 bases outside the gene matches. Germline CDR1 reads KGHSH; CDR2 reads LQKENI. The CDR3 length is 16 residues. The CDR3 is CASSPLQGQGGSPLHF. The CDR3 DNA reads TGTGCCAGCTCACCACTCCAAGGACAGGGTGGCTCACCCCTCCACTTT. Looking up the rest from reference TRBV18 and TRBJ1-6 gives the full variable domain: NAGVMQNPRHLVRRRGQEARLRCSPMKGHSHVYWYRQLPEEGLKFMVYLQKENIIDESGMPKERFSAEFPKEGPSILRIQQVVRGDSAAYFCASSPLQGQGGSPLHFGNGTRLTVT.

This clonotype was recorded many times. This sequence joins TRBV5-4 and TRBJ2-2, with a weak D call TRBD2 (6 bases). Germline CDR1 reads SGHNT; CDR2 reads YYREEE (reference sequence). The CDR3 spans 14 residues. Trimming left V 5 bases short and J 1 base short, with 9 bases between. Here the CDR3 DNA reads TGTGCCAGCAGGCGGGGTGGGAACACCGGGGAGCTGTTTTTT. It translates to CASRRGGNTGELFF.

V usage is TRBV15 and J usage is TRBJ2-1, with 12 bases aligning to TRBD2. V lost 5 bases, J lost 6 bases, and 5 bases stayed unmatched. The germline CDR1 and CDR2 sequences are LNHNV and YYDKDF (reference sequence). CDR3 length: 15 amino acids. CDR3 protein: CATSGPSGRANEQFF. DNA of the CDR3: TGTGCCACCAGCGGCCCTAGCGGGAGGGCCAATGAGCAGTTCTTC.